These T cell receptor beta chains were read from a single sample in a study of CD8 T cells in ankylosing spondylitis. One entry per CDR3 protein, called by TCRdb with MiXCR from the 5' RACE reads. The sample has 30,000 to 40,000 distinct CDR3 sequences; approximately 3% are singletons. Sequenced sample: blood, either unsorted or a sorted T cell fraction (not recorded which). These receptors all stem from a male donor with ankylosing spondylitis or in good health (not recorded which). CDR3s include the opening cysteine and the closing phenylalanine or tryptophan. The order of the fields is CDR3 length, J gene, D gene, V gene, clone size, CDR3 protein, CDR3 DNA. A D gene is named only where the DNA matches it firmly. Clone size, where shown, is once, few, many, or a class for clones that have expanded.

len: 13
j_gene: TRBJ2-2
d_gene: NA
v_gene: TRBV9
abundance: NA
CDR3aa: CASSVRWTGDLFF
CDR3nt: TGTGCCAGCAGCGTACGATGGACCGGGGACCTGTTTTTT

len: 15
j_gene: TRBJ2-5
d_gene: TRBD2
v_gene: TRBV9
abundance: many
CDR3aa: CASSVGVTGGETQYF
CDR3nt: TGTGCCAGCAGCGTAGGGGTTACGGGAGGTGAGACCCAGTACTTC

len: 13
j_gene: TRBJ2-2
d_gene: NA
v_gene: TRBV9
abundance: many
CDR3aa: CASSVTLPGELFF
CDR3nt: TGTGCCAGCAGCGTCACCTTACCCGGGGAGCTGTTTTTT

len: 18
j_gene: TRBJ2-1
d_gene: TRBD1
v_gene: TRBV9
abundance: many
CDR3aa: CASSVDGPGQGARNEQFF
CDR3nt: TGTGCCAGCAGCGTTGACGGACCGGGACAGGGGGCGAGGAATGAGCAGTTCTTC

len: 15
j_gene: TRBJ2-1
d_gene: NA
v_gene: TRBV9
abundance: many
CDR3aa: CASSVGVAEDNEQFF
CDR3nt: TGTGCCAGCAGCGTTGGAGTAGCGGAAGACAATGAGCAGTTCTTC

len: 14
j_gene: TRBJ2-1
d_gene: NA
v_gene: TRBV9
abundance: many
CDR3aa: CASSVATSGLEQFF
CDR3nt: TGTGCCAGCAGCGTAGCTACTTCCGGACTTGAGCAGTTCTTC

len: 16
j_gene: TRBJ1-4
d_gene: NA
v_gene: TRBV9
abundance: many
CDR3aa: CASSAPARAGNEKLFF
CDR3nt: TGTGCCAGCAGCGCCCCTGCCCGGGCAGGGAATGAAAAACTGTTTTTT

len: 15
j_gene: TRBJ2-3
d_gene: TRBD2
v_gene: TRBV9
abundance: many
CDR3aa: CASSALAGVADTQYF
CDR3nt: TGTGCCAGCAGTGCCCTAGCGGGAGTGGCAGATACGCAGTATTTT

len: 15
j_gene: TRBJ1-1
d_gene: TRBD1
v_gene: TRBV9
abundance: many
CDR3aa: CASSVTGTGDGEAFF
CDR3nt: TGTGCCAGCAGCGTAACCGGGACAGGGGACGGGGAAGCTTTCTTT

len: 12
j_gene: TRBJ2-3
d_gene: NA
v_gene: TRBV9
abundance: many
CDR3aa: CASSALADTQYF
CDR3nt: TGTGCCAGCAGCGCTCTAGCAGATACGCAGTATTTT

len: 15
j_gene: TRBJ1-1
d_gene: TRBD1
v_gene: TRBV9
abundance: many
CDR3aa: CASSVGGQGGSEAFF
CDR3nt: TGTGCCAGCAGCGTAGGGGGGCAGGGGGGATCTGAAGCTTTCTTT

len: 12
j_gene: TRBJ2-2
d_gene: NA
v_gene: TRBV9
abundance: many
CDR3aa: CASSVVDGELFF
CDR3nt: TGTGCCAGCAGCGTAGTGGACGGGGAGCTGTTTTTT

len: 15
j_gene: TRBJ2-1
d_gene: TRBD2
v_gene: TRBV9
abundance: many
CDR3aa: CASSVERGLDNEQFF
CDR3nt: TGTGCCAGCAGCGTAGAGCGGGGGCTGGACAATGAGCAGTTCTTC

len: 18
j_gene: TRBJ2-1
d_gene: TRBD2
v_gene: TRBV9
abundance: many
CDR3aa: CASSVGGGLAASYNEQFF
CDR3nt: TGTGCCAGCAGCGTAGGAGGAGGACTAGCGGCATCCTACAATGAGCAGTTCTTC

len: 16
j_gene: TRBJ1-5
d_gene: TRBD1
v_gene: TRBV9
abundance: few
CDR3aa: CASSVGTGGITEPQHF
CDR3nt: TGTGCCAGCAGCGTAGGGACAGGGGGTATCACGGAGCCCCAGCATTTT

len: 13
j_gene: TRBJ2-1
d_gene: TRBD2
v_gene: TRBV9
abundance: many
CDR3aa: CASSYDTGTTPIF
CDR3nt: TGTGCCAGCAGCTACGATACCGGGACTACTCCAATCTTC

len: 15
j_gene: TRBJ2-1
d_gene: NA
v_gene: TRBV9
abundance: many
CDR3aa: CASSAGSSSYNEQFF
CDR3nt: TGTGCCAGCAGCGCTGGCTCCAGCTCCTACAATGAGCAGTTCTTC

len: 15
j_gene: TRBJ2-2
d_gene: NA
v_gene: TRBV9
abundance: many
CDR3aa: CASSVVQGDTGELFF
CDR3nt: TGTGCCAGCAGCGTAGTGCAGGGTGACACCGGGGAGCTGTTTTTT

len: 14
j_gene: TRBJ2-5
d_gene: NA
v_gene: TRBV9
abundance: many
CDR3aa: CASSEGAGQETQYF
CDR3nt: TGTGCCAGCAGCGAGGGGGCGGGACAAGAGACCCAGTACTTC

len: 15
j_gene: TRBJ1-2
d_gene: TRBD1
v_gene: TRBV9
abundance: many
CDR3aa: CASSVEAGGIYGYTF
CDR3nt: TGTGCCAGCAGCGTAGAGGCAGGGGGCATCTATGGCTACACCTTC

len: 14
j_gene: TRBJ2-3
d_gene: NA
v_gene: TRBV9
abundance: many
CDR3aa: CASTKRQITDTQYF
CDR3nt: TGTGCCAGCACGAAGAGACAGATTACAGATACGCAGTATTTT

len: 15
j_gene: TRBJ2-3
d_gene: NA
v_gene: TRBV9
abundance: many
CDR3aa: CASSVEWGAGDTQYF
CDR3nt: TGTGCCAGCAGCGTAGAGTGGGGGGCGGGAGATACGCAGTATTTT

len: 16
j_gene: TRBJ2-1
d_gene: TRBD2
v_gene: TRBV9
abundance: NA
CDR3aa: CASSVAGRGGVDEQFF
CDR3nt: TGTGCCAGCAGCGTAGCAGGTCGCGGGGGGGTCGATGAGCAGTTCTTC

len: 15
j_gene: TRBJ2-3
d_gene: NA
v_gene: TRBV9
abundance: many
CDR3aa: CASSVDERPTDTQYF
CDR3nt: TGTGCCAGCAGCGTAGACGAGAGACCTACAGATACGCAGTATTTT

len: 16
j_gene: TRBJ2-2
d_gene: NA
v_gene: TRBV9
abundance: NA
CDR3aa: CASSVKSPQNTGELFF
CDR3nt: TGTGCCAGCAGCGTAAAATCCCCCCAGAACACCGGGGAGCTGTTTTTT

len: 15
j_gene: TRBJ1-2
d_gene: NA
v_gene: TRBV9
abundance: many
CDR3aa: CASSAPEVSNYGYTF
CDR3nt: TGTGCCAGCAGCGCCCCAGAGGTGTCTAACTATGGCTACACCTTC

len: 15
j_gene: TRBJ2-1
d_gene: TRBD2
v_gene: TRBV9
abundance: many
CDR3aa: CASSVSAGGWNEQFF
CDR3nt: TGTGCCAGCAGCGTTTCGGCGGGAGGGTGGAATGAGCAGTTCTTC

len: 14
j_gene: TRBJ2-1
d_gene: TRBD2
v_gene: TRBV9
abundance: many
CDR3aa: CASSPGLATNEQFF
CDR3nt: TGTGCCAGCAGCCCGGGACTAGCGACAAATGAGCAGTTCTTC

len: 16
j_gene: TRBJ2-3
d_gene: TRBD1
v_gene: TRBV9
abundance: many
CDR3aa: CASSPADRVSTDTQYF
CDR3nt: TGTGCCAGCAGCCCTGCAGACAGGGTTAGCACAGATACGCAGTATTTT

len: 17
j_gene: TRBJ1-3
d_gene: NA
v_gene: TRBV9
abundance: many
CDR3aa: CASSPQPLGLGGNTIYF
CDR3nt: TGTGCCAGCAGCCCGCAGCCTCTAGGTTTAGGTGGAAACACCATATATTTT

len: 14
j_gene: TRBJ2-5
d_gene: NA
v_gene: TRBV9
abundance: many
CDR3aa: CASSAPDTEETQYF
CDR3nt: TGTGCCAGCAGCGCCCCGGACACGGAAGAGACCCAGTACTTC

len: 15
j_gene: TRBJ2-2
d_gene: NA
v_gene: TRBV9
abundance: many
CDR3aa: CASSLRGGDTGELFF
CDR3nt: TGTGCCAGCAGCCTGAGGGGAGGCGACACCGGGGAGCTGTTTTTT

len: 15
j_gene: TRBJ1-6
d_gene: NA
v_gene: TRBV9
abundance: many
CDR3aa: CASSVGGADNSPLHF
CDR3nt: TGTGCCAGCAGCGTAGGGGGCGCGGATAATTCACCCCTCCACTTT

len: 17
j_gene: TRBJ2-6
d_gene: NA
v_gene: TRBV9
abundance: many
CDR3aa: CASSVALAGSGANVLTF
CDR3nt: TGTGCCAGCAGCGTAGCCCTCGCAGGGTCCGGGGCCAACGTCCTGACTTTC

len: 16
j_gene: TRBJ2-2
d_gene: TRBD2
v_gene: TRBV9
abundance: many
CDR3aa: CASSVGLAGRTGELFF
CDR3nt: TGTGCCAGCAGCGTAGGACTAGCGGGGCGAACCGGGGAGCTGTTTTTT

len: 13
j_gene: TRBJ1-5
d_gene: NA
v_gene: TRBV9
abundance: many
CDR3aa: CASSTDPGWPQHF
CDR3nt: TGTGCCAGCAGCACCGACCCGGGGTGGCCCCAGCATTTT

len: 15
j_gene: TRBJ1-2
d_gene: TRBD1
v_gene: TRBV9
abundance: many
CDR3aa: CASSGSAGQAYGYTF
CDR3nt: TGTGCCAGCAGCGGCTCCGCCGGACAGGCCTATGGCTACACCTTC

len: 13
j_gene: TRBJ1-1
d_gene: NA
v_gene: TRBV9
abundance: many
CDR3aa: CASSVTLNTEAFF
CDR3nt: TGTGCCAGCAGCGTAACATTGAACACTGAAGCTTTCTTT

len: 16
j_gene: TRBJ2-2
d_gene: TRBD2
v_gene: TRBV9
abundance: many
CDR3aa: CASSRSSGRNTGELFF
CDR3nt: TGTGCCAGCAGCAGATCTAGCGGGAGGAACACCGGGGAGCTGTTTTTT

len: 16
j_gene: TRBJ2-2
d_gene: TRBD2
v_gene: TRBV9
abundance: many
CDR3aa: CASSVGGLRNTGELFF
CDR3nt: TGTGCCAGCAGCGTAGGGGGACTACGGAACACCGGGGAGCTGTTTTTT